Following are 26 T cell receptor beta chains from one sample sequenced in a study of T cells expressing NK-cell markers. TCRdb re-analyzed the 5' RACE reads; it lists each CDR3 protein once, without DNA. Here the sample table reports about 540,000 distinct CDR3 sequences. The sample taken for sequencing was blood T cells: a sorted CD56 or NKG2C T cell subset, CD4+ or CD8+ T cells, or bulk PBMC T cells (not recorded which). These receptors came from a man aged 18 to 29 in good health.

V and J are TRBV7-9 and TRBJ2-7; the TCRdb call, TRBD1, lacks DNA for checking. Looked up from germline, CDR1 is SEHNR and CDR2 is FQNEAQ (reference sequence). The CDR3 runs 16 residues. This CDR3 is CASSTNRGLLTYEQYF.

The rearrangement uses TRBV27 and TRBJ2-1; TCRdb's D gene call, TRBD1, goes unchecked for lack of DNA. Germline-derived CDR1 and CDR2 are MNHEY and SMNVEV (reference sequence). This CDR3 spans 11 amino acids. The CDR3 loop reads CASLSGRGVFF.

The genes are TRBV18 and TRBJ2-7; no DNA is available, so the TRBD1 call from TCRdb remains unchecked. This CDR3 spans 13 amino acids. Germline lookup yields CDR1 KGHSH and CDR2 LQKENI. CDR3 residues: CASSPRAGIEQYF.

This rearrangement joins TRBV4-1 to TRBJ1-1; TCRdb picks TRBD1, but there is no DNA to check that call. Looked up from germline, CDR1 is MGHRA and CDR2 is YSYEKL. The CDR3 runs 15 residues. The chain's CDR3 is CASSQDIRENTEAFF.

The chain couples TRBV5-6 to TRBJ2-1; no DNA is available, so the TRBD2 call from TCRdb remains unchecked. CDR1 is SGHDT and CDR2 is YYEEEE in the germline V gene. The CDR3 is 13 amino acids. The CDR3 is CASLAGEANEQFF.

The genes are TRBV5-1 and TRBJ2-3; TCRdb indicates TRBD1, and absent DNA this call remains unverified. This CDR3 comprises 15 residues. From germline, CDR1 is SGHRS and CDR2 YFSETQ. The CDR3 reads CASSNSGLVTDTQYF.

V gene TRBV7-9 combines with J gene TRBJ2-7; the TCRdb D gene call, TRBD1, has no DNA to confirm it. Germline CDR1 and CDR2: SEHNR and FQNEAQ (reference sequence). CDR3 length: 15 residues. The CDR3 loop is CASSPKAGRGYEQYF.

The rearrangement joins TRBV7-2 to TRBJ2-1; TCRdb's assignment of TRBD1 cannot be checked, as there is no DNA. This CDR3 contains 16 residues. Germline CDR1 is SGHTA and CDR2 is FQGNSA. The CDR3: CASSLAGAEPYNEQFF.

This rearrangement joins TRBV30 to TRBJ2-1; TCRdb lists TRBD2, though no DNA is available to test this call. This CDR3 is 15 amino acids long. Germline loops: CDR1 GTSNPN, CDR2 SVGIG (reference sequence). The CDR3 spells CAWSIVLAGDNEQFF.

The CDR3 here is CSVEDRGHSSGNTIYF. The chain carries TRBV29-1 and TRBJ1-3. The CDR3 has 16 amino acids. CDR1 is SQVTM and CDR2 is ANQGSEA in the germline V gene. Together with reference TRBV29-1 and TRBJ1-3, the CDR3 gives the full variable domain: SAVISQKPSRDICQRGTSLTIQCQVDSQVTMMFWYRQQPGQSLTLIATANQGSEATYESGFVIDKFPISRPNLTFSTLTVSNMSPEDSSIYLCSVEDRGHSSGNTIYFGEGSWLTVV.

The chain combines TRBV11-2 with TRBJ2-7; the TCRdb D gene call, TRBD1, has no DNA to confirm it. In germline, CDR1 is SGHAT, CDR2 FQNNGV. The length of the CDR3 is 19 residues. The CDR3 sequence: CASRRTNQLRDLYKYEQYF.

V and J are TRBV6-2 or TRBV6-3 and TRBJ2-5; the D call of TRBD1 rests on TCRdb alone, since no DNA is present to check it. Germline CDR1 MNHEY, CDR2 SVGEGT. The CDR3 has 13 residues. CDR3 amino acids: CATLGQGRETQYF.

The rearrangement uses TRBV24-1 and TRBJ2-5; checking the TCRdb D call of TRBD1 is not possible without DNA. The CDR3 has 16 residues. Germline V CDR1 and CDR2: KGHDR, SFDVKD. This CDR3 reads CATSDLPGDGQETQYF.

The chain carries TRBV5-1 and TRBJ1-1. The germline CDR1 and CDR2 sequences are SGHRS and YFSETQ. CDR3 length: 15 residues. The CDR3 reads CASSLSGGVDTEAFF. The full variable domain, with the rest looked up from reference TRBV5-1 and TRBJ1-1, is KAGVTQTPRYLIKTRGQQVTLSCSPISGHRSVSWYQQTPGQGLQFLFEYFSETQRNKGNFPGRFSGRQFSNSRSEMNVSTLELGDSALYLCASSLSGGVDTEAFFGQGTRLTVV.

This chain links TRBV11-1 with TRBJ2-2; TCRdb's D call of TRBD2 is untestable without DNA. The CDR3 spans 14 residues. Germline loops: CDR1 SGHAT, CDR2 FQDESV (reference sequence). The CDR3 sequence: CASMEGLATGELFF.

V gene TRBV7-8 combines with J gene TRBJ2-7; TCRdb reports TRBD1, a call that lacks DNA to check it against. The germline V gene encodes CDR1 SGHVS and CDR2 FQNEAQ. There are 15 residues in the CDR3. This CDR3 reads CASSLGGRHAYEQYF.

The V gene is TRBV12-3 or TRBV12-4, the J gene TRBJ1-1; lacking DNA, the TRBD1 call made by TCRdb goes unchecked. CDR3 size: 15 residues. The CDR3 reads CASSLQAAANTEAFF.

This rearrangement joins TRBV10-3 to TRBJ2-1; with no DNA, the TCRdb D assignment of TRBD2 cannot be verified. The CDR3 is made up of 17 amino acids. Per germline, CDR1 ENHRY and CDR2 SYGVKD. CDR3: CAISETNPGLVNNEQFF.

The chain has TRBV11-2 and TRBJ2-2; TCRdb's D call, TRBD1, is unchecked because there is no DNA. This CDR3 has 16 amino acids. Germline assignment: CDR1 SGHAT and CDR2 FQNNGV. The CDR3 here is CASRLTYAQNTGELFF.

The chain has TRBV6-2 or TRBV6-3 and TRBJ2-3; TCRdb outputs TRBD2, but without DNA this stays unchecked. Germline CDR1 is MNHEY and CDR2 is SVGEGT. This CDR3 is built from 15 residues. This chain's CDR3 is CASSPTSGSRDTQYF.

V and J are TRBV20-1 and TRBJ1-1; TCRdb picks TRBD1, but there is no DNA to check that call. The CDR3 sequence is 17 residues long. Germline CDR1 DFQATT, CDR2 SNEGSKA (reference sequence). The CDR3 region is CSARSPGQGKGNTEAFF.

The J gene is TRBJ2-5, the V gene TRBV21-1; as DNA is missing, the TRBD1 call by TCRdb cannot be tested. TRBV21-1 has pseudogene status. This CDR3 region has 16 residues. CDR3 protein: CASSPRGTGKKETQYF.

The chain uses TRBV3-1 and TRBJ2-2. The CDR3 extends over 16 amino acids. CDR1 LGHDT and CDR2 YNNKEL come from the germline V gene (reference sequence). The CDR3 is CASSLRHIGRTGELFF.

CDR3 sequence reads: CAPPARGRRRTDTQYF. The V and J genes are TRBV12-3 or TRBV12-4 and TRBJ2-3; without DNA, the TCRdb call of TRBD2 cannot be checked. CDR3 length: 16 residues.

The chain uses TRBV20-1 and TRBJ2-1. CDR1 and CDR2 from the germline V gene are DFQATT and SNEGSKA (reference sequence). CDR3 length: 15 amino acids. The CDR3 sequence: CSADVGSNAFNEQFF.

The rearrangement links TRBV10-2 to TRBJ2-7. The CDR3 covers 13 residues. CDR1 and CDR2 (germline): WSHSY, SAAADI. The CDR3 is CASSESKVAEQYF.